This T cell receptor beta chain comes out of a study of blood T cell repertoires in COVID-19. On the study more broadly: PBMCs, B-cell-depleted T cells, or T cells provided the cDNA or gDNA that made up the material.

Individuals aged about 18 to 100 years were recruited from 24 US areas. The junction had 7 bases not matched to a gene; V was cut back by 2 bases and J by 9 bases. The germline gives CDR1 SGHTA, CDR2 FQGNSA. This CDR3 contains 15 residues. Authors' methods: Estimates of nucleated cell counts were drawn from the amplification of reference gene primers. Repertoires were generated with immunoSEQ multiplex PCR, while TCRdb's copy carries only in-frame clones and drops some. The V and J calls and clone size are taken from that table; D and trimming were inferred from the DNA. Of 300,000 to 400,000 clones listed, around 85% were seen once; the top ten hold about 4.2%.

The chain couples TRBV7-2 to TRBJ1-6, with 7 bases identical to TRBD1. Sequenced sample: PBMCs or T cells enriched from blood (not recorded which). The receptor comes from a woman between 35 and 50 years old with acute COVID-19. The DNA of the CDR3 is TGTGCCAGCAGCTTAAGTTCCAGGGGGAGTTCACCCCTCCACTTT. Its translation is CASSLSSRGSSPLHF.